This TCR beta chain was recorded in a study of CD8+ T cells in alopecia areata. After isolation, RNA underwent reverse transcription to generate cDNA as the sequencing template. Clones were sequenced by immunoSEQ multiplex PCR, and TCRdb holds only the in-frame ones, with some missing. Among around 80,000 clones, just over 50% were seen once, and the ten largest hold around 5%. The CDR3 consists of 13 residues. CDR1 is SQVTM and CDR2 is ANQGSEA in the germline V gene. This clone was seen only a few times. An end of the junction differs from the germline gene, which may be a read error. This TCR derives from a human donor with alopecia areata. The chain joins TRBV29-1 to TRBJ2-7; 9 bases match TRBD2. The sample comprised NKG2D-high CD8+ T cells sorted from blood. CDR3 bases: TGCGGCGTCATGACTAGCGGATCCTACGAGCAGTACTTC. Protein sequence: CGVMTSGSYEQYF.